This T cell receptor beta chain was captured in a study of T cell responses to AZD1222 COVID-19 vaccine. General study findings and limits: Per reports, nearly half of all spike-specific TCRs target regions that are unmutated in variants.

TCRdb's copy holds only in-frame clones and misses some; the assay was immunoSEQ multiplex PCR. The sample holds approximately 94,000 clones; around 87% are singletons and the top ten take 4.2%. To note about this clone: The antigen is undetermined.

Trimming stripped 0 bases from V and 0 bases from J, with 9 bases between. Germline lookup yields CDR1 SGHTA and CDR2 FQGNSA. The CDR3 is 16 amino acids. V usage is TRBV7-2 and J usage is TRBJ1-5; the D is unclear. The clonotype was recovered from an adult in good health. The sample was peripheral blood, taken on day 0 of MenACWY control vaccination. This CDR3 reads CASSLAQAGSNQPQHF. CDR3 nucleotides: TGTGCCAGCAGCTTAGCCCAAGCGGGTAGCAATCAGCCCCAGCATTTT.